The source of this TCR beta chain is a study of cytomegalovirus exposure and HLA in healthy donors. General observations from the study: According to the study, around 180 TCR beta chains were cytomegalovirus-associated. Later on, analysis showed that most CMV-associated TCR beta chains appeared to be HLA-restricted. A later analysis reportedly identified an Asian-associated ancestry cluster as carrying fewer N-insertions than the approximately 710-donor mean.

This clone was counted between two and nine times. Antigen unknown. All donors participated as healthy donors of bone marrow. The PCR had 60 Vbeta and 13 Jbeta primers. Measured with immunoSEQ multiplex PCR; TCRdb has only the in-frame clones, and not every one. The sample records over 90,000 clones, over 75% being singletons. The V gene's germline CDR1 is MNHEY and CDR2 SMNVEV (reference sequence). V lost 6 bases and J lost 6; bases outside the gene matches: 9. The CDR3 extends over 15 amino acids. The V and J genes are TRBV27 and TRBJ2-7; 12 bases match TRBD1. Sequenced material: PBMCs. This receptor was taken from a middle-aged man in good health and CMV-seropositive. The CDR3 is CASRHRDRGPVEQYF. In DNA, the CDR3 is TGTGCCAGCAGACACCGGGACAGGGGGCCGGTCGAGCAGTACTTC.